The 29 T cell receptor beta chains below were found in one sample sequenced in a study of T cell changes during pregnancy in multiple sclerosis. Sequencing was performed with immunoSEQ multiplex PCR; in TCRdb, only in-frame clones are kept and a portion is missing. This sample yields more than 40,000 clones, of which 91% are seen a single time; about 8.8% belongs to the top ten. The sequencing used CD8+ T cells from peripheral blood mononuclear cells, collected after pregnancy. Receptors originate from a female donor with multiple sclerosis, enrolled in a pregnancy study.

V is TRBV23-1 and J is TRBJ2-3; 9 bases fit TRBD1. TRBV23-1 counts as an open reading frame of uncertain function. Unmatched junction bases numbered 17, after V lost 3 bases and J lost 4 bases. The CDR3 is 19 amino acids. CDR3 sequence reads: CASSQPPRIQGAQADTQYF. DNA of the CDR3: TGCGCCAGCAGTCAGCCCCCCCGGATACAGGGGGCGCAGGCAGATACGCAGTATTTT.

CDR3 bases: TGTGCCATCAGTTCCGGGGAGGAGGGCTACACCTTC. This codes for CAISSGEEGYTF. V gene TRBV10-3 combines with J gene TRBJ1-2; the D is unclear. V was cut by 5 bases and J by 8 bases, with 12 bases left in between. The CDR3 sequence is 12 residues long. CDR1 and CDR2 from the germline V gene are ENHRY and SYGVKD.

This clone is a singleton in its sample. The V and J genes are TRBV7-9 and TRBJ2-3, with D uncertain. The CDR3 sequence is 13 residues long. Trimming removed 4 bases from V and 6 bases from J, with 11 bases in between. CDR1 and CDR2 from the germline V gene are SEHNR and FQNEAQ (reference sequence). This CDR3 reads CASSSNYGDTQYF. Written as DNA, the CDR3 is TGTGCCAGCAGCTCTAACTACGGGGATACGCAGTATTTT.

The chain joins TRBV19 to TRBJ2-3; 11 bases agree with TRBD2. The CDR3 sequence is 15 residues long. V lost 8 bases to trimming and J lost 2 bases; unmatched junction nucleotides: 6. CDR1 is LNHDA, CDR2 SQIVND, per germline (reference sequence). Here the CDR3 reads CASGSGRAITDTQYF. For the CDR3, the DNA is TGTGCCAGTGGTAGCGGGAGGGCCATCACAGATACGCAGTATTTT. Full variable domain (rest looked up from reference TRBV19 and TRBJ2-3): DGGITQSPKYLFRKEGQNVTLSCEQNLNHDAMYWYRQDPGQGLRLIYYSQIVNDFQKGDIAEGYSVSREKKESFPLTVTSAQKNPTAFYLCASGSGRAITDTQYFGPGTRLTVL.

The chain uses TRBV19 and TRBJ2-1; 15 nucleotides align to TRBD2. V was pared by 1 base and J by 4 bases, with 2 bases of the junction left unmatched. CDR1 is LNHDA and CDR2 is SQIVND in the germline V gene (reference sequence). This CDR3 has 17 residues. For the CDR3, the DNA is TGTGCCAGTAGTATAGTGGGGACTAGCGGGGGGTACAATGAGCAGTTCTTC. Encoded protein: CASSIVGTSGGYNEQFF. Variable domain in full (rest from reference TRBV19 and TRBJ2-1): DGGITQSPKYLFRKEGQNVTLSCEQNLNHDAMYWYRQDPGQGLRLIYYSQIVNDFQKGDIAEGYSVSREKKESFPLTVTSAQKNPTAFYLCASSIVGTSGGYNEQFFGPGTRLTVL.

In its sample, this clone was seen once. The chain has TRBV6-5 and TRBJ1-2; 7 bases fit TRBD1. Trimming took 5 bases from V and 4 from J; bases not matched to a gene: 7. CDR3 size: 14 residues. The germline V gene has CDR1 MNHEY and CDR2 SVGAGI. The CDR3 sequence: CASSVEGGVYGYTF. DNA of the CDR3: TGTGCCAGCAGTGTTGAAGGGGGCGTCTATGGCTACACCTTC.

The rearrangement links TRBV7-8 to TRBJ1-1, with TRBD1 matching 7 bases. V was clipped by 3 bases and J by 4 bases; unmatched bases: 8. The V gene's germline CDR1 is SGHVS and CDR2 FQNEAQ. The CDR3 loop spans 15 amino acids. In nucleotides, the CDR3 is TGTGCCAGCAGCTTTGAGACAGGGACGGGCACTGAAGCTTTCTTT. This codes for CASSFETGTGTEAFF.

In nucleotides, the CDR3 is TGTGCCAGCAGTTCCTCCGTGAGGGTTAGCACAGATACGCAGTATTTT. This sequence encodes CASSSSVRVSTDTQYF. The chain carries TRBV27 and TRBJ2-3, with TRBD2 as a possible D gene (5 bases). Trimming removed 4 bases at V and 0 bases at J, with 14 bases between. Germline CDR1 reads MNHEY; CDR2 reads SMNVEV (reference sequence). CDR3 length equals 16 residues.

V usage is TRBV6-1 and J usage is TRBJ2-3; TRBD1 might be the D (5 bases). This CDR3 is built from 14 residues. Germline V gene data show CDR1 as MNHNS and CDR2 as SASEGT. With 4 bases removed from V and 7 bases from J, the gap between germline ends came to 15 bases. DNA for the CDR3: TGTGCCAGCAGTGTTCATACGACAGAACATACGCAGTATTTT. Translation gives CASSVHTTEHTQYF.

In this sample, this clone turned up a few times. The chain uses TRBV11-2 and TRBJ1-1; TRBD1 agrees at 7 bases. The CDR3 extends over 15 amino acids. The V and J ends lost 6 bases and 1 base, in that order; junction bases with no gene match: 8. CDR1 is SGHAT and CDR2 is FQNNGV in the germline V gene. The DNA of the CDR3 is TGTGCCAGCAGACCTTCGACAGGGCCGAACACTGAAGCTTTCTTT. Translating it yields CASRPSTGPNTEAFF. The full variable domain, with the rest looked up from reference TRBV11-2 and TRBJ1-1, is EAGVAQSPRYKIIEKRQSVAFWCNPISGHATLYWYQQILGQGPKLLIQFQNNGVVDDSQLPKDRFSAERLKGVDSTLKIQPAKLEDSAVYLCASRPSTGPNTEAFFGQGTRLTVV.

This clone was recorded once. This chain joins TRBV30 and TRBJ2-7; tentative D call: TRBD1 (6 bases). This CDR3 is 13 amino acids long. V shed 5 bases and J shed 5 bases, with 16 bases lying between them. Germline CDR1 and CDR2: GTSNPN and SVGIG (reference sequence). CDR3 DNA sequence: TGTGCCTGGGAAGGGACAAGAGGCGACGAGCAGTACTTC. It codes for CAWEGTRGDEQYF.

The chain has TRBV5-6 and TRBJ2-7, with D possibly being TRBD1 (5 bases). The CDR3 is 16 residues long. CDR1 is SGHDT and CDR2 is YYEEEE in the germline V gene. Trimming left V 0 bases short and J 6 bases short, with 19 bases between. CDR3 sequence (DNA): TGTGCCAGCAGCTTGGAGGGGCCAGTCTTGGGCGGCGAGCAGTACTTC. Amino acids: CASSLEGPVLGGEQYF.

This rearrangement joins TRBV7-9 to TRBJ2-2, with 9 bases lining up with TRBD2. The CDR3 totals 17 residues. CDR1 and CDR2 (germline): SEHNR, FQNEAQ (reference sequence). Trimming removed 4 bases from V and 2 bases from J; junction bases left unmatched: 8. The CDR3 here is CASSSGLAGLNTGELFF. Written as DNA, the CDR3 is TGTGCCAGCAGCTCGGGACTAGCCGGACTCAACACCGGGGAGCTGTTTTTT.

This chain links TRBV5-4 with TRBJ2-7, with TRBD1 matching 10 bases. The germline V gene has CDR1 SGHNT and CDR2 YYREEE (reference sequence). This CDR3 spans 15 amino acids. V lost 5 bases, J lost 4 bases, and 9 bases stayed unmatched. This chain's CDR3 is CASRLGQGTAYEQYF. The CDR3 DNA follows: TGTGCCAGCAGACTGGGACAGGGGACGGCTTACGAGCAGTACTTC.

The CDR3 DNA reads as TGTGCCAGCAGCTTAGTACAGGAAAAAGCCTACGAGCAGTACTTC. Its protein is CASSLVQEKAYEQYF. This sequence joins TRBV7-8 and TRBJ2-7, with a possible D match to TRBD1 (5 bases). Germline V gene sequence: CDR1 SGHVS, CDR2 FQNEAQ. There are 15 residues in the CDR3. Trimming took 1 base from V and 2 from J, leaving 12 bases between them.

The V and J genes are TRBV12-5 and TRBJ1-4; weak D call: TRBD1 (5 bases). V was pared by 1 base and J by 3 bases, with 6 bases between. In germline, CDR1 is LGHNT, CDR2 FRNRAP. The CDR3 totals 14 residues. The CDR3 DNA is TGTGCTAGTGGTTTGGGGGGCGCTAATGAAAAACTGTTTTTT. Translating gives CASGLGGANEKLFF.

The chain carries TRBV19 and TRBJ1-5, with D tentatively TRBD1 (5 bases). With 1 base removed from V and 5 bases from J, the gap between germline ends came to 9 bases. CDR1 and CDR2 from the germline V gene are LNHDA and SQIVND (reference sequence). This CDR3 has 14 residues. This CDR3 reads CASSIVGLDQPQHF. The CDR3 nucleotides are TGTGCCAGTAGTATAGTGGGGCTGGATCAGCCCCAGCATTTT. Complete variable domain (other parts from reference TRBV19 and TRBJ1-5): DGGITQSPKYLFRKEGQNVTLSCEQNLNHDAMYWYRQDPGQGLRLIYYSQIVNDFQKGDIAEGYSVSREKKESFPLTVTSAQKNPTAFYLCASSIVGLDQPQHFGDGTRLSIL.

The rearrangement links TRBV14 to TRBJ1-6, with D unresolved. Trimming took 5 bases from V and 10 from J, leaving 12 bases between them. The CDR3 sequence is 13 residues long. The V gene's germline CDR1 is SGHDN and CDR2 FVKESK. CDR3 amino acids: CASSIRVRSPLHF. The CDR3 DNA is TGTGCCAGCAGCATCCGTGTACGGTCACCCCTCCACTTT.

The chain carries TRBV4-3 and TRBJ2-3; the D gene is possibly TRBD1 (5 bases). V lost 4 bases, J lost 1 base, and 6 bases lay in between. CDR1 LGHNA and CDR2 YSLEER come from the germline V gene. The CDR3 runs 13 residues. DNA of the CDR3: TGCGCCAGCAGCCGGGGCGGCACAGATACGCAGTATTTT. This encodes CASSRGGTDTQYF.

The CDR3 region has the DNA TGTGCCAGCAGCTTAGTGGGAGGGGGACATAGCACAGATACGCAGTATTTT. It specifies CASSLVGGGHSTDTQYF. The chain couples TRBV7-6 to TRBJ2-3, with a weak D call TRBD2 (7 bases). The CDR3 consists of 17 residues. CDR1 and CDR2 from the germline V gene are SGHVS and FNYEAQ. Trimming removed 1 base from V and 0 bases from J, with 14 bases in between. Combining the CDR3 with reference TRBV7-6 and TRBJ2-3 gives the whole variable domain GAGVSQSPRYKVTKRGQDVALRCDPISGHVSLYWYRQALGQGPEFLTYFNYEAQQDKSGLPNDRFSAERPEGSISTLTIQRTEQRDSAMYRCASSLVGGGHSTDTQYFGPGTRLTVL.

The chain links TRBV7-2 to TRBJ2-1, with 11 bases fitting TRBD2. J gave up 5 bases and V 6 bases, and 9 bases lay outside the gene matches. Looked up from germline, CDR1 is SGHTA and CDR2 is FQGNSA. This CDR3 spans 16 amino acids. The CDR3 is CASRDILAGGDNEQFF. The CDR3 bases are TGTGCCAGCAGAGATATTCTAGCGGGGGGTGACAATGAGCAGTTCTTC. Complete variable domain (other parts from reference TRBV7-2 and TRBJ2-1): GAGVSQSPSNKVTEKGKDVELRCDPISGHTALYWYRQSLGQGLEFLIYFQGNSAPDKSGLPSDRFSAERTGGSVSTLTIQRTQQEDSAVYLCASRDILAGGDNEQFFGPGTRLTVL.

The rearrangement uses TRBV5-1 and TRBJ1-5; D remains ambiguous. CDR3 size: 13 residues. V gave up 9 bases and J gave up 5 bases, with 15 bases separating them. Germline lookup yields CDR1 SGHRS and CDR2 YFSETQ. The chain's CDR3 is CATRHPEDQPQHF. The CDR3 DNA reads TGCGCCACTCGACATCCAGAAGATCAGCCCCAGCATTTT.

This chain uses TRBV13 with TRBJ2-1, with 7 bases identical to TRBD2. V lost 4 bases, J lost 4 bases, and 7 bases stayed unmatched. The CDR3 consists of 15 residues. Germline CDR1 reads PRHDT; CDR2 reads FYEKMQ (reference sequence). CDR3 residues: CASSSAGTNYNEQFF. CDR3 DNA sequence: TGTGCCAGCAGCTCGGCCGGGACTAATTACAATGAGCAGTTCTTC.

The chain recombines TRBV9 with TRBJ1-2, with D hard to call. The V end lost 3 bases, the J end lost 8 bases, and 11 bases lay between the germline ends. Germline loops: CDR1 SGDLS, CDR2 YYNGEE. The length of the CDR3 is 12 residues. Here the CDR3 reads CASSAPLPGYTF. The DNA of the CDR3 is TGTGCCAGCAGCGCTCCCCTACCGGGCTACACCTTC.

This chain links TRBV7-6 with TRBJ2-5, with 7 bases identical to TRBD2. The V gene end was trimmed by 5 bases and the J gene end by 7 bases; junction bases not matched to a gene: 13. CDR3 length equals 15 residues. Germline lookup yields CDR1 SGHVS and CDR2 FNYEAQ. The DNA of the CDR3 is TGTGCCAGCAGCGATGAAGTGGGGGGGTCCCGGACCCAGTACTTC. Its protein product is CASSDEVGGSRTQYF. Supplemented by reference TRBV7-6 and TRBJ2-5, the full variable domain reads GAGVSQSPRYKVTKRGQDVALRCDPISGHVSLYWYRQALGQGPEFLTYFNYEAQQDKSGLPNDRFSAERPEGSISTLTIQRTEQRDSAMYRCASSDEVGGSRTQYFGPGTRLLVL.

The V call is TRBV7-2, the J call TRBJ2-7; possible D gene TRBD1, 6 bases. V was cut by 5 bases and J by 2 bases, with 16 bases left in between. Per germline, CDR1 SGHTA and CDR2 FQGNSA. The CDR3 spans 15 residues. The CDR3 nucleotides are TGTGCCAGCAGCCTACAGGACAGTTCTACCTACGAGCAGTACTTC. Its protein product is CASSLQDSSTYEQYF.

The chain joins TRBV6-1 to TRBJ2-3; possible D gene TRBD1, 6 bases. The CDR3 totals 15 residues. Germline loops: CDR1 MNHNS, CDR2 SASEGT. With 3 bases removed from V and 0 bases from J, the gap between germline ends came to 10 bases. The CDR3 bases are TGTGCCAGCAGTGAGATACAGGGAAGCACAGATACGCAGTATTTT. Protein product: CASSEIQGSTDTQYF.

J is TRBJ2-7 and V is TRBV5-5, with 7 bases aligning to TRBD1. The V gene's germline CDR1 is SGHKS and CDR2 YYEKEE (reference sequence). V dropped 4 bases and J dropped 1; count of bases not matched to a gene: 20. The CDR3 sequence is 19 residues long. This CDR3 reads CASSPRSGTAFGFSYEQYF. The DNA of the CDR3 is TGTGCCAGCAGCCCGAGATCAGGGACAGCCTTTGGCTTTTCCTACGAGCAGTACTTC.

The rearrangement uses TRBV14 and TRBJ2-1; 13 bases agree with TRBD2. Germline assignment: CDR1 SGHDN and CDR2 FVKESK. With 4 bases clipped from V and 4 bases from J, the junction kept 1 base outside the gene matches. The CDR3 covers 15 residues. The CDR3 sequence is CASSPGLAGYNEQFF. In nucleotides, the CDR3 is TGTGCCAGCAGCCCGGGACTAGCGGGATACAATGAGCAGTTCTTC.